This T cell receptor beta chain was found in a study of blood T cells in healthy people across ages. With a J-beta primer mix and a sample-barcoded 5' primer, a second PCR ran roughly 6 to 12 cycles. Sequencing of every sample gave 3 million or more CDR3-containing paired-end reads. Using its own MiXCR run on the 5' RACE reads, TCRdb lists one record per CDR3 protein. Of about 1,400,000 distinct CDR3 sequences in the sample, roughly 64% were seen once. Note on this clonotype: Germline and junction disagree at one end, which may indicate a read error.

The V gene's germline CDR1 is SGHTA and CDR2 FQGNSA. This CDR3 region has 12 residues. The sequenced sample consisted of blood. This clonotype was sampled from a man aged 18 to 35 in good health. The chain combines TRBV7-2 with TRBJ1-1, with D possibly matching TRBD1 (5 bases). The CDR3 DNA is TGTGCCAGCAGCTCCCGGACAACTGGAGCTTTCTTT. Its translation: CASSSRTTGAFF.